Sequencing of this T cell receptor (beta chain) was carried out in a study of T cell responses to AZD1222 COVID-19 vaccine. Whole-study findings and limits: Females outnumbered males among donors, who were mostly white British; clonal diversity was possibly underestimated. Reports say nearly half of spike-specific TCRs go after unmutated variant regions. Across the whole spike, CD4 TCRs peaked at regions 160-218 and 743-854.

Profiling relied on immunoSEQ multiplex PCR, and the TCRdb table lists in-frame clones only, not all of them. This table holds roughly 180,000 clones, 90% to 95% found once. CDR1 and CDR2 from the germline V gene are MNHNY and SVGAGI (reference sequence). V was cut by 8 bases and J by 1 base, with 20 bases left in between. The CDR3 has 16 residues. On this clone: Antigen specificity is unknown.

The material sequenced was peripheral blood, taken on day 0 of AZD1222 vaccination. The chain joins TRBV6-6 to TRBJ2-5; D is unclear. The source of this sequence is an adult in good health. The CDR3 sequence: CASRRFRAPGQETQYF. CDR3 coding DNA: TGTGCCAGCCGGCGGTTTCGAGCGCCGGGCCAAGAGACCCAGTACTTC.